Listed here is a single T cell receptor (beta chain). Its antigen is not identified. The germline gene is not matched at one end of the junction; a read error may be the cause. A modified ARM-PCR protocol with three rounds of nested PCR amplified TCRbeta. TCRdb called the multiplex PCR reads again in MiXCR, with one record for every CDR3 protein. Of around 210,000 distinct CDR3 sequences listed, 70% to 75% are singletons. This sample is part of a study of tumor and adjacent non-tumor tissue in lung cancer. Study-wide context: There were 12 adenocarcinoma, a couple of squamous cell carcinoma and 1 small cell lung cancer cases. The study, taken as a whole, reports: Tumor repertoires had a smaller top 100 clone share than normal lung. TCR diversity was significantly greater in tumor than normal lung tissue.

No cell sorting was done before RNA was extracted from the tissue. CDR3 length equals 18 residues. This TCR came from a man aged 60-69 years with non-small cell lung cancer. This chain uses TRBV12-3 or TRBV12-4 with TRBJ2-1, with 7 bases matching TRBD2. The sample comprised lung tumor tissue. The CDR3 is CVSSPRQYLRERVDEQFF. In DNA form, the CDR3 reads TGTGTCAGCAGTCCCCGCCAGTATCTGCGGGAGAGAGTCGATGAGCAGTTCTTC.